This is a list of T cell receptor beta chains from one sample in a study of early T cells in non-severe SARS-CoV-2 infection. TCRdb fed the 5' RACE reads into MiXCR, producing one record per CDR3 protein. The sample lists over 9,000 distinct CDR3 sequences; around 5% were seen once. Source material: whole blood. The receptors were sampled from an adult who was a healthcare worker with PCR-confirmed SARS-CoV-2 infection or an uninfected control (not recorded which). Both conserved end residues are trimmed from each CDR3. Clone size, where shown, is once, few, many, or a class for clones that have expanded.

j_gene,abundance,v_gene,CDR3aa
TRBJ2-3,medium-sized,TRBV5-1,ASSLVPGDVSNTQY
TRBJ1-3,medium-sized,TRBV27,ASSPTPGEGFAGNTIY
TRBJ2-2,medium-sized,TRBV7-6,ASSPRNTGELF
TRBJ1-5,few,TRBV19,ASSRDGNQPQH
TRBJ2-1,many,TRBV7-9,ASSPRGLAGGYNEQF
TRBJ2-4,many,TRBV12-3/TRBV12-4,ASSLEPRQGIAKNIQY
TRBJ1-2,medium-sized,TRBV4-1,ASSQAGNYGYT
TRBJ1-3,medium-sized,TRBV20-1,SANEPRSSGNTIY
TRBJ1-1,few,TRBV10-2,ASSSGDTEAF
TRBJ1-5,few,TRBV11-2,ASSLAGFNQPQH
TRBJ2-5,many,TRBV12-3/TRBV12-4,ASSPVDRVAETQY
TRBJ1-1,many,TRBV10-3,AISESRGLNTEAF
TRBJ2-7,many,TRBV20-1,SAMSAYEQY
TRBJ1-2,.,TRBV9,ASSAHRGLSKSDGYT
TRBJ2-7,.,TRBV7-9,ASSLLQGFYEQY
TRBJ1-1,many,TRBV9,ASSAHRDGDTEAF
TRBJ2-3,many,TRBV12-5,ASGTSDTQY
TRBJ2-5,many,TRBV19,ASSPRQRLGETQY
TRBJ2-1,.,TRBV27,ASSSPQGRNEQF
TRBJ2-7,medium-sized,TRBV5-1,ASSPGLSAEQY
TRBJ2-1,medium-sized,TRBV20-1,SARRGDRNEQF
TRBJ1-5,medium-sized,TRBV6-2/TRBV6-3,ASRHRGGTGGKADQPQH
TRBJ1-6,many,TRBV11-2,ASSLSGTDSYNSPLH
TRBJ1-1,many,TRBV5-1,ASSLDGAGGNTEAF
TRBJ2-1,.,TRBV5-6,ASSLVDSSNEQF
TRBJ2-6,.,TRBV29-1,SVEDPLGTNSGANVLT
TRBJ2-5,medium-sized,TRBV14,ASSLIQETQY
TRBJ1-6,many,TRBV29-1,SATFRGHNSPLH
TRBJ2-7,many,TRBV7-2,ASSLARRTYEQY
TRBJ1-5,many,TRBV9,ASSAGASEQPQH
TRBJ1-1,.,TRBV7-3,ASSLDWYTEAF
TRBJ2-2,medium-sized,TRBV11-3,ASSRRLGTGELF